The 17 T cell receptor beta chains given below trace back to one sample, sequenced in a study of shared clonotypes between healthy human individuals. The repertoire was sequenced with immunoSEQ multiplex PCR; TCRdb's copy has only in-frame clones and lacks some. The sample shows more than 2,000,000 clones, approximately 94% of them seen only once. The sequencing input was naive CD4+ T cells sorted from blood. Subset given: CD45RA+ positively selected. Receptor source: a man younger than 30 in good health.

This sequence joins TRBV18 and TRBJ2-5; D is perhaps TRBD1 (6 bases). The CDR3 has 16 residues. Germline V gene sequence: CDR1 KGHSH, CDR2 LQKENI. The V gene lost 3 bases and the J gene lost 1 base, with 15 bases spanning the gap. This CDR3 reads CASSPRARGRQETQYF. The CDR3 DNA follows: TGTGCCAGCTCACCTCGAGCCAGGGGCCGCCAAGAGACCCAGTACTTC.

This chain uses TRBV27 with TRBJ1-2; D call uncertain. This CDR3 region has 15 residues. Trimming removed 8 bases at V and 7 bases at J, with 23 bases between. CDR1 and CDR2 (germline): MNHEY, SMNVEV (reference sequence). The CDR3 reads CASFDRAGKGFGYTF. CDR3 bases: TGTGCCAGCTTCGATCGGGCGGGCAAAGGATTTGGCTACACCTTC.

This clone was counted a few times. The chain couples TRBV7-9 to TRBJ2-5; 9 bases line up with TRBD2. J was trimmed by 5 bases and V by 6 bases; bases with no gene match: 10. CDR1 and CDR2 from the germline V gene are SEHNR and FQNEAQ (reference sequence). CDR3 length equals 15 residues. The CDR3 protein is CASREPGLAWETQYF. In nucleotides, the CDR3 is TGTGCCAGCAGGGAGCCGGGACTAGCATGGGAGACCCAGTACTTC.

The chain joins TRBV10-3 to TRBJ2-5, with a tentative D call TRBD1 (6 bases). V was trimmed by 7 bases and J by 2 bases, leaving 11 bases between them. The germline gives CDR1 ENHRY, CDR2 SYGVKD. The CDR3 covers 13 residues. The CDR3 reads CAITQGYQETQYF. The DNA of the CDR3 is TGTGCCATCACCCAGGGGTATCAAGAGACCCAGTACTTC.

The rearrangement links TRBV5-4 to TRBJ2-7, with 12 nucleotides matching TRBD1. V shed 4 bases, J shed 3 bases, and the junction held 11 bases outside the gene matches. The germline V gene has CDR1 SGHNT and CDR2 YYREEE (reference sequence). This CDR3 comprises 17 residues. The CDR3 spells CASSPNYGTGGYYEQYF. The DNA for the CDR3 is TGTGCCAGCAGCCCTAATTATGGGACAGGGGGCTACTACGAGCAGTACTTC.

Details on this clone: Different DNA sequences within this sample yield the same CDR3. The chain is built from TRBV30 and TRBJ1-1; no clear D. V lost 0 bases, J lost 1 base, and 6 bases lay in between. Germline V CDR1 and CDR2: GTSNPN, SVGIG (reference sequence). The CDR3 runs to 13 residues. CDR3 sequence reads: CAWSVYRNTEAFF. For the CDR3, the DNA is TGTGCCTGGAGTGTATATAGGAACACTGAAGCTTTCTTT.

As concerns this clone: Within the sample, other DNA sequences also encode this same CDR3. This chain uses TRBV18 with TRBJ1-2; D gene uncertain. With 2 bases removed from V and 2 bases from J, the gap between germline ends came to 3 bases. The germline V gene encodes CDR1 KGHSH and CDR2 LQKENI. There are 12 residues in the CDR3. CDR3 residues: CASSPDNYGYTF. In DNA form, the CDR3 reads TGTGCCAGCTCACCAGACAACTATGGCTACACCTTC.

The V call is TRBV19, the J call TRBJ1-6; D not certain. CDR3 size: 18 residues. Deletions cut 3 bases from V and 0 bases from J, with 15 bases between. The germline V gene encodes CDR1 LNHDA and CDR2 SQIVND (reference sequence). CDR3 loop: CASSIDGVESSYNSPLHF. The CDR3 DNA follows: TGTGCCAGTAGTATTGATGGGGTGGAGAGCTCCTATAATTCACCCCTCCACTTT.

This clone has a single count. The chain combines TRBV28 with TRBJ1-5; TRBD1 might be the D (6 bases). With 10 bases removed from V and 2 bases from J, the gap between germline ends came to 18 bases. Germline lookup yields CDR1 MDHEN and CDR2 SYDVKM. The CDR3 covers 15 residues. The CDR3 loop reads CATLKGGLGNQPQHF. In DNA, the CDR3 is TGTGCCACCCTTAAGGGGGGGCTAGGCAATCAGCCCCAGCATTTT.

The chain recombines TRBV7-9 with TRBJ1-4; TRBD1 matches 7 bases. The CDR3 sequence is 16 residues long. CDR1 is SEHNR and CDR2 is FQNEAQ in the germline V gene (reference sequence). V lost 0 bases and J lost 0; bases outside the gene matches: 1. The DNA for the CDR3 is TGTGCCAGCAGCTTAGCCCAGGGGGCAACTAATGAAAAACTGTTTTTT. Its protein is CASSLAQGATNEKLFF.

The CDR3 loop reads CARSWGLAGGPILTDTQYF. CDR3 coding DNA: TGTGCCAGAAGTTGGGGACTAGCGGGAGGGCCCATTCTAACAGATACGCAGTATTTT. The rearrangement uses TRBV5-3 and TRBJ2-3; 16 nucleotides align to TRBD2. TRBV5-3 is an open reading frame whose function is uncertain. The V and J ends lost 5 bases and 3 bases, in that order; junction bases with no gene match: 12. The CDR3 has 19 amino acids.

The gene calls are TRBV6-5 and TRBJ2-1, with D maybe TRBD1 (5 bases). The V gene lost 2 bases and the J gene lost 1 base, with 9 bases spanning the gap. Germline CDR1 is MNHEY and CDR2 is SVGAGI. This CDR3 contains 15 residues. CDR3: CASSYQGRSYNEQFF. The CDR3 bases are TGTGCCAGCAGTTACCAGGGCAGATCCTACAATGAGCAGTTCTTC.

V and J are TRBV5-1 and TRBJ2-5; D remains unclear. The CDR3 has 13 residues. Germline loops: CDR1 SGHRS, CDR2 YFSETQ. The V and J ends lost 0 bases and 7 bases respectively, with 10 bases between them. The CDR3 loop reads CASSLAPIGTQYF. Written as DNA, the CDR3 is TGCGCCAGCAGCTTGGCGCCCATCGGGACCCAGTACTTC.

A single count supports this clone. The CDR3 sequence is CASRNTGGASGYTF. As DNA, the CDR3 is TGTGCCAGCAGGAACACAGGGGGCGCGTCTGGCTACACCTTC. The V gene is TRBV6-5, the J gene TRBJ1-2, with 9 bases that match TRBD1. The CDR3 runs 14 residues. V shed 6 bases, J shed 7 bases, and the junction held 9 bases outside the gene matches. CDR1 and CDR2 (germline): MNHEY, SVGAGI.

On this clone itself: A much bigger clone sits one base away, suggesting this may be a read error. The rearrangement uses TRBV11-3 and TRBJ2-2; TRBD1 matches at 7 bases. This CDR3 spans 12 amino acids. After removal of 4 bases from V and 7 bases from J, the junction contained 0 bases not matched to a gene. Germline CDR1 reads SGHNT; CDR2 reads YENEEA. This CDR3 is CASSWDSGELFF. The CDR3 nucleotides read TGTGCCAGCAGCTGGGACAGCGGGGAGCTGTTTTTT.

This chain joins TRBV9 and TRBJ2-1; 7 nucleotides agree with TRBD2. Germline V gives CDR1 SGDLS, CDR2 YYNGEE. This CDR3 contains 14 residues. V shed 0 bases, J shed 6 bases, and the junction held 3 bases outside the gene matches. In nucleotides, the CDR3 is TGTGCCAGCAGCGTAGATCCTAGCGGCAATGAGCAGTTCTTC. Amino acid sequence: CASSVDPSGNEQFF. The variable domain in full, with the rest retrieved from reference TRBV9 and TRBJ2-1, is DSGVTQTPKHLITATGQRVTLRCSPRSGDLSVYWYQQSLDQGLQFLIQYYNGEERAKGNILERFSAQQFPDLHSELNLSSLELGDSALYFCASSVDPSGNEQFFGPGTRLTVL.

The rearrangement uses TRBV18 and TRBJ2-7; D is perhaps TRBD2 (5 bases). CDR1 is KGHSH, CDR2 LQKENI, per germline. The CDR3 spans 15 residues. The V end was cut by 0 bases, the J end by 3 bases, with 12 bases between. CDR3 region: CASSPPRGIGYEQYF. The DNA for the CDR3 is TGTGCCAGCTCACCACCTAGAGGGATTGGCTACGAGCAGTACTTC.